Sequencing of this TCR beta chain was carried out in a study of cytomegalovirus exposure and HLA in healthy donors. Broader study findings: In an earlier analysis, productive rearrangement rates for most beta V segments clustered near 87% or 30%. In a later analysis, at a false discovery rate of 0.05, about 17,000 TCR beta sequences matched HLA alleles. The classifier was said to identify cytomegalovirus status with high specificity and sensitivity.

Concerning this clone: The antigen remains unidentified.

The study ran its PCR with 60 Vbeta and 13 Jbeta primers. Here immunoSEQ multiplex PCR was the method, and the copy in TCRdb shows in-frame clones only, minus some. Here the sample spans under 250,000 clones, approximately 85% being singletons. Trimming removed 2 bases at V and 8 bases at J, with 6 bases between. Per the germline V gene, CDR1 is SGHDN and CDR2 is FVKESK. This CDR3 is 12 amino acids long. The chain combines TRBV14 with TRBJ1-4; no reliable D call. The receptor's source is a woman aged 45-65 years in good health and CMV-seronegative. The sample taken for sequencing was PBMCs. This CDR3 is CASSQNREKLFF. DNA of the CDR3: TGTGCCAGCAGCCAAAACAGAGAAAAACTGTTTTTT.